Listed below are T cell receptor beta chains from one sample, sequenced in a study of cytomegalovirus exposure and HLA in healthy donors. Sequencing was performed with immunoSEQ multiplex PCR; in TCRdb, only in-frame clones are kept and a portion is missing. Among some 130,000 clones, 74% were seen once, and the ten largest hold roughly 7%. The sequencing input was PBMCs. These TCRs come from a male donor in good health and CMV-seronegative. CDR3s include the opening cysteine and the closing phenylalanine or tryptophan. Each record gives: J gene, D gene, clone size, V gene, CDR3 protein, CDR3 DNA. The D gene is left open where the match is weak. Part of the rows lack a size; the others show once, few, many or a class for expanded clones.

TRBJ2-3 . . TRBV18 CASSPPSVDTQYF TGTGCCAGCTCACCACCTTCCGTAGATACGCAGTATTTT
TRBJ1-5 . once TRBV28 CASSPPTGAGQPQHF TGTGCCAGCAGTCCCCCGACAGGAGCGGGGCAGCCCCAGCATTTT
TRBJ2-3 . . TRBV15 CATSTRTGPSTDTQYF TGTGCCACCAGCACCCGAACAGGGCCAAGCACAGATACGCAGTATTTT
TRBJ2-7 . . TRBV5-1 CASSLEGGVYEQYF TGCGCCAGCAGCTTGGAGGGGGGGGTCTACGAGCAGTACTTC
TRBJ2-7 TRBD1 . TRBV6-1 CASTRQGDYEQYF TGTGCCAGCACGAGACAGGGGGATTACGAGCAGTACTTC
TRBJ1-1 TRBD1 . TRBV13 CASSGDRGLGGTEAFF TGTGCCAGCAGCGGGGACAGGGGGCTTGGGGGGACTGAAGCTTTCTTT
TRBJ2-2 . . TRBV7-2 CASSLVRNTAGELFF TGTGCCAGCAGCTTAGTCAGGAATACAGCCGGGGAGCTGTTTTTT
TRBJ1-4 . . TRBV4-1 CASSRTGPPGPNEKLFF TGCGCCAGCAGCCGAACAGGGCCCCCTGGACCAAATGAAAAACTGTTTTTT
TRBJ2-1 TRBD1 few TRBV19 CASSRTGGDNEQFF TGTGCCAGTAGTAGGACAGGGGGCGACAATGAGCAGTTCTTC
TRBJ1-2 . . TRBV28 CASNAGTTNYGYTF TGTGCCAGTAACGCCGGGACAACTAACTATGGCTACACCTTC
TRBJ1-5 . . TRBV30 CAWSPRVISNQPQHF TGTGCCTGGAGTCCCCGAGTCATTAGCAATCAGCCCCAGCATTTT